A single sample is the source of the 19 T cell receptor beta chains below, sequenced in a study of blood T cells in healthy people across ages. Combining a sample-barcoded 5' primer with a J-beta primer mix, a second PCR ran for roughly 7 to 12 cycles. A single record per CDR3 protein comes from TCRdb applying MiXCR to the 5' RACE reads. Of hundreds of thousands of distinct CDR3 sequences listed, 45% to 50% are singletons. Input material: blood. The receptors derive from a woman aged 55-75 years in good health.

This clonotype was seen a few times. The chain couples TRBV7-2 to TRBJ2-4; 8 bases are a match to TRBD2. The closer fit of TRBJ2-7 to the DNA end suggests the J call may be wrong. CDR1 is SGHTA, CDR2 FQGNSA, per germline. This CDR3 is built from 15 residues. CDR3: CASSLDPGLAYEQYF. CDR3 coding DNA: TGTGCCAGCAGCTTGGACCCGGGACTAGCCTACGAGCAGTACTTC.

The V call is TRBV5-1, the J call TRBJ2-3; TRBD1 might be the D (5 bases). The CDR3 length is 13 residues. V was pared by 6 bases and J by 2 bases, with 10 bases between. CDR1 SGHRS and CDR2 YFSETQ come from the germline V gene. The CDR3, as DNA: TGCGCCAGCACCGCGACAGTCACAGATACGCAGTATTTT. It yields the protein CASTATVTDTQYF.

The chain uses TRBV30 and TRBJ1-5, with 8 positions matching TRBD1. The V and J ends lost 1 base and 3 bases, in that order; junction bases with no gene match: 8. CDR1 is GTSNPN and CDR2 is SVGIG in the germline V gene (reference sequence). The CDR3 covers 16 residues. CDR3 residues: CAWSEAGGLFNQPQHF. The DNA of the CDR3 is TGTGCCTGGAGTGAAGCAGGGGGCCTTTTCAATCAGCCCCAGCATTTT.

The gene calls are TRBV20-1 and TRBJ2-3, with D maybe TRBD1 (6 bases). The germline V and J ends were trimmed by 1 base and 2 bases, with 16 bases remaining between them. CDR1 DFQATT and CDR2 SNEGSKA come from the germline V gene (reference sequence). The CDR3 is 16 residues long. The CDR3 DNA sequence: TGCAGTGCTAGAGCGCTACAGGGCGTCGTCACAGATACGCAGTATTTT. This encodes CSARALQGVVTDTQYF.

This clonotype has a handful of counts. The chain has TRBV5-1 and TRBJ2-7, with TRBD1 identical over 12 bases. The V gene's germline CDR1 is SGHRS and CDR2 YFSETQ. V was clipped by 0 bases and J by 6 bases; unmatched bases: 7. The CDR3 is made up of 16 amino acids. The CDR3 DNA reads TGCGCCAGCAGCTTGGGAGTTTGGGACAGGGGGCCCGAGCAGTACTTC. Amino acid sequence: CASSLGVWDRGPEQYF.

This clonotype has only one observation. The genes are TRBV24-1 and TRBJ2-3; 9 nucleotides agree with TRBD2. The CDR3 is 17 residues long. CDR1 KGHDR and CDR2 SFDVKD come from the germline V gene. V shed 3 bases, J shed 0 bases, and the junction held 6 bases outside the gene matches. CDR3 sequence (DNA): TGTGCCACCAGTGATCTGCATACTAGCGGGAGCACAGATACGCAGTATTTT. This translates into CATSDLHTSGSTDTQYF.

Note on this clonotype: At one end the junction does not follow the germline gene, possibly because of a read error. This chain links TRBV4-2 with TRBJ2-5; 8 positions agree with TRBD2. Germline CDR1 and CDR2: LGHNA and YNFKEQ. The CDR3 length is 16 residues. The CDR3 reads CTSSQDGPSGQETQYF. The CDR3 DNA reads as TGTACCAGCAGCCAAGATGGGCCTAGCGGGCAAGAGACCCAGTACTTC.

This clonotype was seen a few times. The rearrangement uses TRBV27 and TRBJ2-4; TRBD1 agrees at 10 bases. Judging by the DNA end, TRBJ2-7 fits better; the J call may be wrong. Germline lookup yields CDR1 MNHEY and CDR2 SMNVEV (reference sequence). The CDR3 sequence is 14 residues long. CDR3 sequence reads: CASSFGTGVSEQYF. CDR3 nucleotide sequence: TGTGCCAGCAGTTTTGGGACAGGGGTTAGCGAGCAGTACTTC.

This chain links TRBV28 with TRBJ2-5; 15 bases align to TRBD2. This CDR3 region has 18 residues. Germline assignment: CDR1 MDHEN and CDR2 SYDVKM. V lost 5 bases, J lost 5 bases, and 12 bases stayed unmatched. CDR3 sequence: CASSRTGTSGRRGETQYF. The CDR3 nucleotides are TGTGCCAGCAGTAGAACCGGGACTAGCGGGAGGAGGGGCGAGACCCAGTACTTC.

Worth noting for this clonotype: Its ends do not fully match the called genes, so a read error is possible. The CDR3 loop reads CASKDRAYEQSF. DNA of the CDR3: TGTGCCAGCAAGGACAGGGCCTATGAGCAGTCCTTC. The gene calls are TRBV6-5 and TRBJ2-1, with 8 bases matching TRBD1. CDR3 length equals 12 residues. Germline CDR1 is MNHEY and CDR2 is SVGAGI.

This clonotype has ten or more counts. The chain combines TRBV14 with TRBJ2-4; 12 bases agree with TRBD2. CDR1 and CDR2 (germline): SGHDN, FVKESK. With 2 bases clipped from V and 15 bases from J, the junction kept 11 bases outside the gene matches. The CDR3 runs 15 residues. This CDR3 is CASSQRTSGKTVLYF. The DNA of the CDR3 is TGTGCCAGCAGCCAACGGACTAGCGGGAAAACGGTTCTGTACTTC.

The chain carries TRBV6-1 and TRBJ2-1; TRBD2 is a possible D gene (6 bases). The germline CDR1 and CDR2 sequences are MNHNS and SASEGT. V was pared by 7 bases and J by 4 bases, with 20 bases between. This CDR3 has 16 residues. CDR3 loop: CASTSIPGLEYNEQFF. The CDR3 DNA reads as TGTGCCAGCACAAGCATCCCGGGACTGGAGTACAATGAGCAGTTCTTC.

The genes are TRBV9 and TRBJ1-4; D possibly corresponds to TRBD1 (6 bases). This CDR3 is 15 amino acids long. V dropped 3 bases and J dropped 3 bases, with 12 bases sitting between them. The germline gives CDR1 SGDLS, CDR2 YYNGEE. The CDR3 DNA sequence: TGTGCCAGCAGCGCGGAACAGGGCGCTAATGAAAAACTGTTTTTT. Its translation: CASSAEQGANEKLFF. The variable domain in full, with the rest retrieved from reference TRBV9 and TRBJ1-4, is DSGVTQTPKHLITATGQRVTLRCSPRSGDLSVYWYQQSLDQGLQFLIQYYNGEERAKGNILERFSAQQFPDLHSELNLSSLELGDSALYFCASSAEQGANEKLFFGSGTQLSVL.

The chain has TRBV20-1 and TRBJ2-5, with D possibly being TRBD1 (6 bases). The germline V gene has CDR1 DFQATT and CDR2 SNEGSKA (reference sequence). This CDR3 region has 13 residues. The CDR3 loop is CSGETGSNNEQYF. The CDR3, as DNA: TGCAGCGGCGAGACAGGTTCCAACAATGAGCAGTACTTC.

The rearrangement uses TRBV5-1 and TRBJ2-3; 9 bases align to TRBD2. This CDR3 has 14 residues. Germline-derived CDR1 and CDR2 are SGHRS and YFSETQ. Trimming cost V 4 bases and J 4 bases; bases outside gene matches: 4. CDR3 in DNA: TGCGCCAGCAGCAGTAGCGGGAGTGCAGATACGCAGTATTTT. This sequence encodes CASSSSGSADTQYF.

The chain carries TRBV7-8 and TRBJ2-1; either TRBD1 or TRBD2 may supply D (5 bases each). Trimming shortened V by 4 bases and J by 5 bases, and 12 bases separated the two germline ends. This CDR3 is built from 14 residues. Germline V gene sequence: CDR1 SGHVS, CDR2 FQNEAQ. The CDR3: CASSSLRGHNEQFF. CDR3 nucleotides: TGTGCCAGCAGCTCCCTTCGGGGCCACAATGAGCAGTTCTTC.

Points on this clonotype: One end of the junction varies from germline; a read error may be responsible. V is TRBV9 and J is TRBJ2-1; 9 bases agree with TRBD2. Germline CDR1 reads SGDLS; CDR2 reads YYNGEE. The CDR3 runs to 15 residues. CDR3 nucleotide sequence: TGTGCCAGCAGCGGGCGACTAGCGGCCTACAATAAGCAGTTCTTC. It codes for CASSGRLAAYNKQFF.

This clonotype occurred a few times. V gene TRBV6-2 or TRBV6-3 combines with J gene TRBJ2-7; D gene ambiguous. Germline V gene data show CDR1 as MNHEY and CDR2 as SVGEGT. The CDR3 is made up of 16 amino acids. The germline V and J ends were trimmed by 2 bases and 3 bases, with 17 bases remaining between them. CDR3 sequence reads: CASSYGQASPIYEQYF. Written as DNA, the CDR3 is TGTGCCAGCAGTTACGGGCAGGCGTCGCCTATCTACGAGCAGTACTTC.

The gene calls are TRBV20-1 and TRBJ2-7; D possibly corresponds to TRBD2 (6 bases). Between the trimmed V and J ends, which lost 3 bases and 0 bases, there was a span of 6 bases. Germline CDR1 reads DFQATT; CDR2 reads SNEGSKA (reference sequence). The CDR3 totals 12 residues. The CDR3 nucleotides read TGCAGTGCTAGGGACTACTCCTACGAGCAGTACTTC. This gives the protein CSARDYSYEQYF.